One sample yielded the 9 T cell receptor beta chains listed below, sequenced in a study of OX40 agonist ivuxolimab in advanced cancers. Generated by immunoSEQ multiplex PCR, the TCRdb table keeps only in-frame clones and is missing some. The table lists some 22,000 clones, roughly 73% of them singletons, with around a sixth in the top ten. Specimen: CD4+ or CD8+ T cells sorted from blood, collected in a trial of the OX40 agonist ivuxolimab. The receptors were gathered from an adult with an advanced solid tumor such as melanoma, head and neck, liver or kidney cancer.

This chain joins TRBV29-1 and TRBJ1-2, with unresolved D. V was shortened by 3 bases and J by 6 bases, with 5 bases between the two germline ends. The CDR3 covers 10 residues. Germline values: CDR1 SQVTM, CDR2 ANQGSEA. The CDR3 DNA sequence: TGCAGCGTTGAGATAGATGGCTACACCTTC. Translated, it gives CSVEIDGYTF.

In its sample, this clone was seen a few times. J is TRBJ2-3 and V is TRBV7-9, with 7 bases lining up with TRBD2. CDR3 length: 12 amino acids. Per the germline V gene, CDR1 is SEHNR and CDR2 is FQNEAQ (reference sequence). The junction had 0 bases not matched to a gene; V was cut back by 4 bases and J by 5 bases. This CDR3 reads CASSSGGDTQYF. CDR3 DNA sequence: TGTGCCAGCAGCTCGGGAGGAGATACGCAGTATTTT. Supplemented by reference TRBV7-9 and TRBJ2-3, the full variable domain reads DTGVSQNPRHKITKRGQNVTFRCDPISEHNRLYWYRQTLGQGPEFLTYFQNEAQLEKSRLLSDRFSAERPKGSFSTLEIQRTEQGDSAMYLCASSSGGDTQYFGPGTRLTVL.

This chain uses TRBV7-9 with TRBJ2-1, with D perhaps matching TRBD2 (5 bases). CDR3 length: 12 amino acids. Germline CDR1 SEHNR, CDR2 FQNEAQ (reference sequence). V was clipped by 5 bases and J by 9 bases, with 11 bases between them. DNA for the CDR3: TGTGCCAGCAGCACCCTAGCATTTGAGCAGTTCTTC. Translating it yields CASSTLAFEQFF.

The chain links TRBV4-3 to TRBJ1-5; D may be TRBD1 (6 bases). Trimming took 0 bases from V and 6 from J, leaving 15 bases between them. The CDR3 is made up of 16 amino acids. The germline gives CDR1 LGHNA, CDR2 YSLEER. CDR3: CASSQDQGKGGQPQHF. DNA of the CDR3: TGCGCCAGCAGCCAAGATCAGGGGAAGGGTGGTCAGCCCCAGCATTTT.

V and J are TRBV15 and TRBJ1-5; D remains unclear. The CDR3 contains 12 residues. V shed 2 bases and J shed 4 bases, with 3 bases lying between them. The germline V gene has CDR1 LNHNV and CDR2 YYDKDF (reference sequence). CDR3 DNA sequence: TGTGCCACCAGCAGACTGAATCAGCCCCAGCATTTT. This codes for CATSRLNQPQHF.

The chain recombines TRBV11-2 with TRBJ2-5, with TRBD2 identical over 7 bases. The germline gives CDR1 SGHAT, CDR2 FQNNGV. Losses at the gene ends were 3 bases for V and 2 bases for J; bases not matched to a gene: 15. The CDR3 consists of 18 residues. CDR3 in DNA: TGTGCCAGCAGCTTTCCTAGTACCGTGGCGGGGGATCAAGAGACCCAGTACTTC. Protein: CASSFPSTVAGDQETQYF.

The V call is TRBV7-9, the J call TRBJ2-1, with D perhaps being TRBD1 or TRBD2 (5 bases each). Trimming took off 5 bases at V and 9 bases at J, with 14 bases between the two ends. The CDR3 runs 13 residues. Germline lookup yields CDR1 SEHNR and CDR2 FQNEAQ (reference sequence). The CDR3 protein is CASSPTQGVEQFF. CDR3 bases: TGTGCCAGCAGCCCTACCCAGGGAGTTGAGCAGTTCTTC.

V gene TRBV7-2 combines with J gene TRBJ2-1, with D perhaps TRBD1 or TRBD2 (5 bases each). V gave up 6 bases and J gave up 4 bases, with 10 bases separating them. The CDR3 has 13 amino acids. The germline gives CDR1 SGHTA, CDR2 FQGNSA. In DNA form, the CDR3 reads TGTGCCAGCAGTTTTGGGGGATACAATGAGCAGTTCTTC. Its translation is CASSFGGYNEQFF.

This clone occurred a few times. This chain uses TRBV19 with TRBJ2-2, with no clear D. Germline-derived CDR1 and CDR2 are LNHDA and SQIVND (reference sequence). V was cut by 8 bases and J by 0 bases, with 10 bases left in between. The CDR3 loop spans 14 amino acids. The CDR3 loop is CASSVPSNTGELFF. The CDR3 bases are TGTGCCAGTTCTGTCCCATCGAACACCGGGGAGCTGTTTTTT.